Below, one T cell receptor (beta chain) is given with its context. This sample is part of a study of blood T cell repertoires in COVID-19. Study-level background: Sample material is recorded as cDNA or gDNA derived from T cells, B-cell-depleted T cells, or PBMCs.

Residents of 24 US areas, aged about 18 to 100 years, made up the participants. Cohort assignment relied on participant-reported clinical history. Produced via immunoSEQ multiplex PCR; TCRdb's table is partial and in-frame only. The sample consists of around 400,000 clones, 70% to 90% of them appearing once. The TCR originated in a young woman who had been exposed to COVID-19. The sample consisted of PBMCs or T cells enriched from blood (not recorded which).

The CDR3, as DNA: TGTGCCAGCAGTGACTCGATTGGGAGACCCTACAATGAGCAGTTCTTC. This sequence encodes CASSDSIGRPYNEQFF. J is TRBJ2-1 and V is TRBV6-4; maybe TRBD2 (5 bases). V was shortened by 0 bases and J by 2 bases, with 11 bases between the two germline ends. Germline CDR1 and CDR2: MRHNA and SNTAGT. CDR3 length: 16 residues.